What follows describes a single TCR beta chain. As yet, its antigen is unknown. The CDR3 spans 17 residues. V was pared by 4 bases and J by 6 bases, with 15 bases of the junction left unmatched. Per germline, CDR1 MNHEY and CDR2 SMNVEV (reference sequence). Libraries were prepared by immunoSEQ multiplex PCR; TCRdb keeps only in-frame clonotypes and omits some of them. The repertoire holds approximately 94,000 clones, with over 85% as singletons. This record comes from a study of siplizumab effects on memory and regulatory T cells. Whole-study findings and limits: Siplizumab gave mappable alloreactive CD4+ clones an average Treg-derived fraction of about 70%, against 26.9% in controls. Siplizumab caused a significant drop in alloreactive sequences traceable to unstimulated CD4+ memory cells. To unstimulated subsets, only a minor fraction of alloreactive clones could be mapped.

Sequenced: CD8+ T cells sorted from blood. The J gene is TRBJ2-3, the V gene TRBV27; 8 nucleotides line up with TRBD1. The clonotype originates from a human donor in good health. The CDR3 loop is CASSSRTGWEPVDTQYF. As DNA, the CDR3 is TGTGCCAGCAGTTCGAGGACAGGGTGGGAACCCGTGGATACGCAGTATTTT.